The 18 T cell receptor beta chains presented below share a single source sample, sequenced in a study of HIV-infected patients and healthy controls. All unsorted peripheral T cells were captured because whole blood was used without fractionation. cDNA was made from approximately 0.55 ug RNA using alpha and beta constant primers. Separate chain-specific third strand synthesis with multiplexing indices produced the alpha and beta libraries. TCRdb processed the 5' RACE reads anew with MiXCR; each CDR3 protein has one entry. The table lists about 11,000 distinct CDR3 sequences, approximately 4.9% of them singletons. The specimen sequenced was blood. Receptors were obtained from an adult in good health.

This chain uses TRBV6-5 with TRBJ1-5; a weak D match, TRBD1 (6 bases). Germline lookup yields CDR1 MNHEY and CDR2 SVGAGI. CDR3 length: 17 residues. V dropped 3 bases and J dropped 9 bases, with 24 bases sitting between them. The CDR3 loop is CASSYLTSSGAVGPQHF. The DNA of the CDR3 is TGTGCCAGCAGTTATCTTACTAGCTCGGGGGCGGTCGGGCCCCAGCATTTT.

Relative to its sample, this clonotype is medium-sized. The CDR3 DNA is TGCAGTGCTAGTCTCCAGCGGGGGATAGGAGAGACCCAGTACTTC. Translating it yields CSASLQRGIGETQYF. The chain employs TRBV20-1 and TRBJ2-5; the match to TRBD2 covers 8 bases. In germline, CDR1 is DFQATT, CDR2 SNEGSKA (reference sequence). With 3 bases clipped from V and 4 bases from J, the junction kept 10 bases outside the gene matches. The CDR3 has 15 residues.

This clonotype was picked up many times. The chain couples TRBV5-4 to TRBJ1-4, with D uncertain. CDR3 size: 15 residues. Between the trimmed V and J ends, which lost 0 bases and 2 bases, there was a span of 8 bases. Per germline, CDR1 SGHNT and CDR2 YYREEE (reference sequence). CDR3 residues: CASSLVLGTNEKLFF. As DNA, the CDR3 is TGTGCCAGCAGCTTGGTATTAGGGACTAATGAAAAACTGTTTTTT. The whole variable domain, filled in from reference TRBV5-4 and TRBJ1-4, reads ETGVTQSPTHLIKTRGQQVTLRCSSQSGHNTVSWYQQALGQGPQFIFQYYREEENGRGNFPPRFSGLQFPNYSSELNVNALELDDSALYLCASSLVLGTNEKLFFGSGTQLSVL.

This clonotype was counted many times. The chain has TRBV7-2 and TRBJ2-5, with TRBD2 as a possible D gene (6 bases). The CDR3 covers 14 residues. The germline CDR1 and CDR2 sequences are SGHTA and FQGNSA. Trimming pared 5 bases from V and 5 bases from J, leaving 15 bases between. The CDR3 coding sequence is TGTGCCAGCAGCACAGGAGGACTATCGGAGACCCAGTACTTC. It specifies CASSTGGLSETQYF.

This clonotype has a count of ten or more. The chain uses TRBV3-1 and TRBJ1-3; D not resolved. The CDR3 contains 16 residues. V was trimmed by 1 base and J by 0 bases, leaving 10 bases between them. Germline V gene sequence: CDR1 LGHDT, CDR2 YNNKEL (reference sequence). The CDR3 here is CASSQGVGYSGNTIYF. CDR3 sequence (DNA): TGTGCCAGCAGCCAAGGGGTCGGCTACTCTGGAAACACCATATATTTT.

This clonotype showed up many times. The chain combines TRBV6-5 with TRBJ2-1, with TRBD2 identical over 8 bases. The germline gives CDR1 MNHEY, CDR2 SVGAGI. The trim removed 4 bases at V and 7 bases at J, leaving 6 bases unmatched. The CDR3 covers 14 residues. This CDR3 reads CASSFGGAGNEQFF. DNA for the CDR3: TGTGCCAGCAGTTTCGGGGGGGCCGGGAATGAGCAGTTCTTC.

By its share, this clonotype is medium-sized (0.01 to 0.1%). The V call is TRBV6-2 or TRBV6-3, the J call TRBJ2-1, with TRBD2 as a possible D gene (5 bases). V was cut by 5 bases and J by 4 bases, with 21 bases left in between. From germline, CDR1 is MNHEY and CDR2 SVGEGT. The CDR3 contains 17 residues. The CDR3 nucleotides read TGTGCCAGCAGTATCCTCACTTCGGGGTGGGGTTACAATGAGCAGTTCTTC. Its protein is CASSILTSGWGYNEQFF.

This clonotype qualifies as medium-sized. CDR3 loop: CASSRGLNTEAFF. As DNA, the CDR3 is TGCGCCAGCAGCCGCGGGCTGAACACTGAAGCTTTCTTT. This rearrangement joins TRBV5-1 to TRBJ1-1, with D uncertain. This CDR3 spans 13 amino acids. Germline CDR1 and CDR2: SGHRS and YFSETQ. Trimming left V 4 bases short and J 0 bases short, with 7 bases between. Full variable domain (remainder filled in from reference TRBV5-1 and TRBJ1-1): KAGVTQTPRYLIKTRGQQVTLSCSPISGHRSVSWYQQTPGQGLQFLFEYFSETQRNKGNFPGRFSGRQFSNSRSEMNVSTLELGDSALYLCASSRGLNTEAFFGQGTRLTVV.

This clonotype is medium-sized (0.01 to 0.1%) by share. This chain uses TRBV2 with TRBJ1-4; D is undetermined. Between the trimmed V and J ends, which lost 5 bases and 4 bases, there was a span of 17 bases. The germline V gene has CDR1 SNHLY and CDR2 FYNNEI. The CDR3 loop spans 16 amino acids. The CDR3 sequence is CASSRTAGLVNEKLFF. As DNA, the CDR3 is TGTGCCAGCAGTCGAACGGCCGGACTGGTTAATGAAAAACTGTTTTTT.

This clonotype came up many times. The chain is built from TRBV5-8 and TRBJ1-1, with D unresolved. The CDR3 loop spans 14 amino acids. The V gene lost 2 bases and the J gene lost 0 bases, with 8 bases spanning the gap. The germline CDR1 and CDR2 sequences are SGHTS and YDEGEE. The CDR3 protein is CASSFLVLNTEAFF. As DNA, the CDR3 is TGTGCCAGCAGCTTTCTGGTCCTGAACACTGAAGCTTTCTTT.

This clonotype was seen many times. CDR3 coding DNA: TGCAGTGCTAGAGATTTAGGGACCGAAGCTTTCTTT. It specifies CSARDLGTEAFF. The chain is built from TRBV20-1 and TRBJ1-1, with a weak D call TRBD1 (5 bases). Germline CDR1 and CDR2: DFQATT and SNEGSKA (reference sequence). The V and J ends lost 0 bases and 8 bases respectively, with 10 bases between them. The CDR3 consists of 12 residues.

This clonotype was picked up many times. The chain employs TRBV6-5 and TRBJ1-6, with TRBD1 as a possible D gene (5 bases). V shed 2 bases and J shed 5 bases, with 10 bases lying between them. CDR3 size: 15 residues. Germline V lookup: CDR1 MNHEY, CDR2 SVGAGI. CDR3 nucleotide sequence: TGTGCCAGCAGTTACACCTGGGGGGATAATTCACCCCTCCACTTT. Encoded protein: CASSYTWGDNSPLHF.

This clonotype was observed many times. The chain employs TRBV2 and TRBJ2-2, with a possible D match to TRBD1 (5 bases). CDR1 SNHLY and CDR2 FYNNEI come from the germline V gene. CDR3 size: 14 residues. The V end lost 7 bases, the J end lost 6 bases, and 15 bases lay between the germline ends. CDR3: CASKSDTLAGELFF. CDR3 DNA: TGTGCCAGCAAATCGGACACGCTCGCCGGGGAGCTGTTTTTT.

V gene TRBV18 combines with J gene TRBJ2-5; the D gene could be TRBD1 or TRBD2 (6 bases each). Germline V CDR1 and CDR2: KGHSH, LQKENI. V was pared by 2 bases and J by 2 bases, with 15 bases between. CDR3 length equals 16 residues. The CDR3 loop reads CASSPSPGAKQETQYF. CDR3 sequence (DNA): TGTGCCAGCTCACCAAGCCCGGGGGCCAAACAAGAGACCCAGTACTTC.

The table lists this clonotype with many counts. The CDR3 sequence: CASSLDRATGELFF. The CDR3 DNA reads TGTGCCAGCAGCCTGGACAGGGCCACCGGGGAGCTGTTTTTT. This chain links TRBV12-3 or TRBV12-4 with TRBJ2-2, with 8 bases lining up with TRBD1. This CDR3 contains 14 residues. The V segment lost 6 bases and the J segment 4 bases; nucleotides outside the gene matches: 4.

This clonotype was detected many times. The gene calls are TRBV5-5 and TRBJ2-5; no clear D gene. V gave up 0 bases and J gave up 12 bases, with 12 bases separating them. Germline V CDR1 and CDR2: SGHKS, YYEKEE (reference sequence). The CDR3 is 12 residues long. The CDR3 spells CASSLDWFTEYF. CDR3 DNA sequence: TGTGCCAGCAGCTTGGATTGGTTTACGGAGTACTTC.

The sample holds many counts of this clonotype. The V gene is TRBV20-1, the J gene TRBJ2-3; D possibly corresponds to TRBD2 (5 bases). The CDR3 contains 12 residues. Germline CDR1 and CDR2: DFQATT and SNEGSKA (reference sequence). Trimming removed 3 bases from V and 8 bases from J, with 12 bases in between. The CDR3 DNA sequence: TGCAGTGCTAGCGGGCCGGGGAGTACGCAGTATTTT. Amino acids: CSASGPGSTQYF.

This clonotype is medium-sized in the sample. The chain joins TRBV24-1 to TRBJ2-5; weak D call: TRBD1 (6 bases). The V end lost 3 bases, the J end lost 7 bases, and 20 bases lay between the germline ends. Germline assignment: CDR1 KGHDR and CDR2 SFDVKD. The length of the CDR3 is 16 residues. For the CDR3, the DNA is TGTGCCACCAGTGATCCTACTCTGGACAGCCGCTGGACCCAGTACTTC. It codes for CATSDPTLDSRWTQYF.